Detailed here is one T cell receptor beta chain. Its antigen is unidentified. This CDR3 region has 15 residues. J lost 2 bases, V lost 1 base, and 3 bases had no gene match. The germline V gene has CDR1 LGHNA and CDR2 YNFKEQ. Produced via immunoSEQ multiplex PCR; TCRdb's table is partial and in-frame only. Seen here are about 130,000 clones, 93% observed once, and the top ten hold approximately 4.9%. This entry belongs to a study of T cell responses to AZD1222 COVID-19 vaccine. Study-level results: Only 5 or 6 AZD1222 recipients tested seropositive at baseline. The study found vaccine-associated CD4 TCRs spanning spike, dominant at 160-218 and 743-854.

This sequence originates from an adult in good health. V usage is TRBV4-2 and J usage is TRBJ2-7; 9 bases agree with TRBD2. This specimen was peripheral blood, taken on day 0 of AZD1222 vaccination. CDR3 DNA: TGTGCCAGCAGCCAAGGACTAGCGGAGACCTACGAGCAGTACTTC. Translation: CASSQGLAETYEQYF.